These T cell receptor beta chains were read from a single sample in a study of beta chain features in type 1 diabetes. The table came from immunoSEQ multiplex PCR; TCRdb's copy has only in-frame clones and leaves some out. The sample contains some 99,000 clones, 40% of which appear only once. The sequenced sample was stem cell memory CD4+ T cells from blood. The receptors shown here come from a woman under 30 in good health. Each CDR3 is given with its conserved first and last residue. The order of the fields is clone size, J gene, V gene, D gene, CDR3 protein, CDR3 DNA. D genes are given only for firm matches. Clone sizes are given selectively: once, few, many, or a class where the clone is expanded.

clone size: .
J gene: TRBJ2-2
V gene: TRBV4-1
D gene: .
CDR3 protein: CASSQLGGLFTGELFF
CDR3 DNA: TGCGCCAGCAGCCAATTAGGCGGACTATTCACCGGGGAGCTGTTTTTT

clone size: few
J gene: TRBJ1-5
V gene: TRBV18
D gene: .
CDR3 protein: CASSPAGQPQHF
CDR3 DNA: TGTGCCAGCTCACCGGCGGGCCAGCCCCAGCATTTT

clone size: .
J gene: TRBJ2-3
V gene: TRBV2
D gene: TRBD2
CDR3 protein: CASSEPGLASDTQYF
CDR3 DNA: TGTGCCAGCAGTGAACCTGGACTAGCATCTGATACGCAGTATTTT

clone size: once
J gene: TRBJ2-5
V gene: TRBV11-3
D gene: .
CDR3 protein: CASSPGGIETQYF
CDR3 DNA: TGTGCCAGCAGCCCCGGAGGGATAGAGACCCAGTACTTC

clone size: once
J gene: TRBJ1-2
V gene: TRBV11-2
D gene: .
CDR3 protein: CASSSRAGNTIHYGYTF
CDR3 DNA: TGTGCCAGCAGCTCTCGCGCGGGGAATACTATACACTATGGCTACACCTTC

clone size: .
J gene: TRBJ1-1
V gene: TRBV5-1
D gene: TRBD1
CDR3 protein: CASSPGQGQATKAFF
CDR3 DNA: TGCGCCAGCAGCCCGGGACAGGGGCAGGCGACGAAAGCTTTCTTT

clone size: .
J gene: TRBJ2-7
V gene: TRBV5-6
D gene: .
CDR3 protein: CASSFIRIHEQYF
CDR3 DNA: TGTGCCAGCAGCTTTATCAGAATCCACGAGCAGTACTTC

clone size: .
J gene: TRBJ2-2
V gene: TRBV29-1
D gene: TRBD2
CDR3 protein: CSVDSGVGTGELFF
CDR3 DNA: TGCAGCGTTGATAGCGGGGTGGGCACCGGGGAGCTGTTTTTT

clone size: .
J gene: TRBJ2-6
V gene: TRBV18
D gene: .
CDR3 protein: CASSPPFSGANVLTF
CDR3 DNA: TGTGCCAGCTCACCACCGTTCAGTGGGGCCAACGTCCTGACTTTC

clone size: .
J gene: TRBJ2-3
V gene: TRBV5-1
D gene: TRBD2
CDR3 protein: CASSSRTSGTSTSTDTQYF
CDR3 DNA: TGCGCCAGCAGCTCCCGGACTAGCGGGACTTCTACTAGCACAGATACGCAGTATTTT

clone size: .
J gene: TRBJ2-7
V gene: TRBV4-1
D gene: TRBD2
CDR3 protein: CASSQGLALAGSYEQYF
CDR3 DNA: TGCGCCAGCAGCCAGGGACTAGCGCTCGCTGGCTCCTACGAGCAGTACTTC

clone size: .
J gene: TRBJ2-7
V gene: TRBV7-9
D gene: TRBD2
CDR3 protein: CASSSQLAGVYHEQYF
CDR3 DNA: TGTGCCAGCAGCTCTCAACTAGCGGGAGTTTACCACGAGCAGTACTTC

clone size: .
J gene: TRBJ2-5
V gene: TRBV6-6
D gene: .
CDR3 protein: CASSYSYSSTETQYF
CDR3 DNA: TGTGCCAGCAGTTACTCGTATTCCAGTACAGAGACCCAGTACTTC

clone size: few
J gene: TRBJ2-3
V gene: TRBV28
D gene: .
CDR3 protein: CASSPPGTDTQYF
CDR3 DNA: TGTGCCAGCAGTCCGCCGGGAACAGATACGCAGTATTTT

clone size: few
J gene: TRBJ1-5
V gene: TRBV15
D gene: .
CDR3 protein: CATSHRGGNQPQHF
CDR3 DNA: TGTGCCACCAGCCACCGCGGGGGCAATCAGCCCCAGCATTTT

clone size: .
J gene: TRBJ2-7
V gene: TRBV7-8
D gene: TRBD2
CDR3 protein: CASSPGTSGFYSYEQYF
CDR3 DNA: TGTGCCAGCAGCCCCGGGACTAGCGGATTTTACTCCTACGAGCAGTACTTC

clone size: .
J gene: TRBJ2-7
V gene: TRBV10-3
D gene: .
CDR3 protein: CAISEWASVSYEQYF
CDR3 DNA: TGTGCCATCAGTGAGTGGGCTAGCGTCTCCTACGAGCAGTACTTC

clone size: .
J gene: TRBJ2-3
V gene: TRBV29-1
D gene: .
CDR3 protein: CSVDRNTDTQYF
CDR3 DNA: TGCAGCGTCGACAGGAACACAGATACGCAGTATTTT

clone size: .
J gene: TRBJ2-2
V gene: TRBV15
D gene: TRBD1
CDR3 protein: CATSSGTGVTTGELFF
CDR3 DNA: TGTGCCACCAGCAGTGGGACAGGGGTAACGACCGGGGAGCTGTTTTTT

clone size: few
J gene: TRBJ1-1
V gene: TRBV5-1
D gene: .
CDR3 protein: CASSTGGAMNTEAFF
CDR3 DNA: TGCGCCAGCAGCACGGGGGGGGCCATGAACACTGAAGCTTTCTTT

clone size: few
J gene: TRBJ2-1
V gene: TRBV5-1
D gene: TRBD2
CDR3 protein: CASSLRTSGTYNEQFF
CDR3 DNA: TGCGCCAGCAGCTTAAGGACTAGCGGGACCTACAATGAGCAGTTCTTC

clone size: few
J gene: TRBJ2-1
V gene: TRBV4-3
D gene: TRBD2
CDR3 protein: CASSRATSGHSYNEQFF
CDR3 DNA: TGCGCCAGCAGCCGCGCGACTAGCGGTCACTCCTACAATGAGCAGTTCTTC

clone size: .
J gene: TRBJ1-5
V gene: TRBV7-7
D gene: .
CDR3 protein: CASSANRVINQPQHF
CDR3 DNA: TGTGCTAGCAGTGCAAACAGGGTCATAAATCAGCCCCAGCATTTT

clone size: .
J gene: TRBJ1-2
V gene: TRBV5-1
D gene: TRBD1
CDR3 protein: CASSPPGRHDRGGGYTF
CDR3 DNA: TGCGCCAGCAGCCCTCCGGGACGACACGACAGGGGTGGAGGCTACACCTTC

clone size: few
J gene: TRBJ1-1
V gene: TRBV4-2
D gene: TRBD1
CDR3 protein: CASSQTGSYTEAFF
CDR3 DNA: TGTGCCAGCAGCCAGACAGGGTCGTACACTGAAGCTTTCTTT

clone size: .
J gene: TRBJ2-7
V gene: TRBV6-6
D gene: TRBD2
CDR3 protein: CASSYSSGRDSYEQYF
CDR3 DNA: TGTGCCAGCAGTTACTCTAGCGGGAGGGATAGCTACGAGCAGTACTTC

clone size: .
J gene: TRBJ2-3
V gene: TRBV5-1
D gene: TRBD2
CDR3 protein: CASKYGLAGDTQYF
CDR3 DNA: TGCGCCAGCAAGTATGGGCTAGCGGGAGATACGCAGTATTTT

clone size: .
J gene: TRBJ2-3
V gene: TRBV7-2
D gene: TRBD1
CDR3 protein: CASSWTGTDTQYF
CDR3 DNA: TGTGCCAGCAGTTGGACAGGGACAGATACGCAGTATTTT

clone size: few
J gene: TRBJ2-7
V gene: TRBV5-1
D gene: .
CDR3 protein: CASSSPSYEQYF
CDR3 DNA: TGCGCCAGCAGCTCCCCCTCCTACGAGCAGTACTTC

clone size: .
J gene: TRBJ2-7
V gene: TRBV11-2
D gene: TRBD2
CDR3 protein: CASSLALAGGSSYEQYF
CDR3 DNA: TGTGCCAGCAGCTTAGCACTAGCGGGAGGGAGCTCCTACGAGCAGTACTTC

clone size: .
J gene: TRBJ2-7
V gene: TRBV7-2
D gene: TRBD1
CDR3 protein: CASSSLRTGIWEQYF
CDR3 DNA: TGTGCCAGCAGCTCCCTCCGGACAGGGATTTGGGAGCAGTACTTC

clone size: .
J gene: TRBJ2-3
V gene: TRBV27
D gene: TRBD2
CDR3 protein: CASSLSSTSGLRDTQYF
CDR3 DNA: TGTGCCAGCAGTTTATCGAGTACTAGCGGGCTCAGAGATACGCAGTATTTT

clone size: .
J gene: TRBJ1-1
V gene: TRBV28
D gene: .
CDR3 protein: CASRLTGHPEAFF
CDR3 DNA: TGTGCCAGCAGACTTACGGGACACCCTGAAGCTTTCTTT

clone size: .
J gene: TRBJ2-1
V gene: TRBV9
D gene: TRBD2
CDR3 protein: CASSVGTSGTHEQFF
CDR3 DNA: TGTGCCAGCAGCGTAGGGACTAGCGGGACACATGAGCAGTTCTTC

clone size: .
J gene: TRBJ1-1
V gene: TRBV7-9
D gene: .
CDR3 protein: CASSLGVEGNTEAFF
CDR3 DNA: TGTGCCAGCAGCTTAGGAGTTGAGGGAAACACTGAAGCTTTCTTT

clone size: once
J gene: TRBJ1-4
V gene: TRBV29-1
D gene: TRBD1
CDR3 protein: CSVEDRFNEKLFF
CDR3 DNA: TGCAGCGTCGAGGACAGGTTTAATGAAAAACTGTTTTTT

clone size: .
J gene: TRBJ2-7
V gene: TRBV21-1
D gene: .
CDR3 protein: CASRPLPRTRGPEQYF
CDR3 DNA: TGTGCCAGCAGACCACTACCCCGAACTAGAGGTCCCGAGCAGTACTTC

clone size: .
J gene: TRBJ2-7
V gene: TRBV5-1
D gene: TRBD1
CDR3 protein: CASSVSGQGAREQYF
CDR3 DNA: TGCGCCAGCAGCGTCTCGGGACAGGGGGCCCGGGAGCAGTACTTC

clone size: few
J gene: TRBJ2-7
V gene: TRBV7-9
D gene: .
CDR3 protein: CASSLEAKNYEQYF
CDR3 DNA: TGTGCCAGCAGCTTAGAAGCGAAAAATTACGAGCAGTACTTC

clone size: .
J gene: TRBJ1-4
V gene: TRBV7-9
D gene: TRBD1
CDR3 protein: CASSADRVYEKLFF
CDR3 DNA: TGTGCCAGCAGCGCCGACAGGGTCTATGAAAAACTGTTTTTT

clone size: .
J gene: TRBJ2-2
V gene: TRBV9
D gene: .
CDR3 protein: CASSVDSNPGELFF
CDR3 DNA: TGTGCCAGCAGCGTAGATTCAAATCCAGGGGAGCTGTTTTTT

clone size: few
J gene: TRBJ2-5
V gene: TRBV5-1
D gene: .
CDR3 protein: CASTFSRETQYF
CDR3 DNA: TGCGCCAGCACCTTCTCCCGGGAGACCCAGTACTTC

clone size: .
J gene: TRBJ2-1
V gene: TRBV10-3
D gene: .
CDR3 protein: CAISDPGQSVYNEQFF
CDR3 DNA: TGTGCCATCAGTGACCCGGGACAATCCGTCTACAATGAGCAGTTCTTC

clone size: .
J gene: TRBJ2-1
V gene: TRBV7-3
D gene: .
CDR3 protein: CASSPQGGGNINNEQFF
CDR3 DNA: TGTGCCAGCAGCCCCCAGGGAGGCGGGAATATTAACAATGAGCAGTTCTTC

clone size: .
J gene: TRBJ2-5
V gene: TRBV6-5
D gene: TRBD2
CDR3 protein: CASTYRGLVGETQYF
CDR3 DNA: TGTGCCAGCACCTACCGGGGACTAGTAGGAGAGACCCAGTACTTC